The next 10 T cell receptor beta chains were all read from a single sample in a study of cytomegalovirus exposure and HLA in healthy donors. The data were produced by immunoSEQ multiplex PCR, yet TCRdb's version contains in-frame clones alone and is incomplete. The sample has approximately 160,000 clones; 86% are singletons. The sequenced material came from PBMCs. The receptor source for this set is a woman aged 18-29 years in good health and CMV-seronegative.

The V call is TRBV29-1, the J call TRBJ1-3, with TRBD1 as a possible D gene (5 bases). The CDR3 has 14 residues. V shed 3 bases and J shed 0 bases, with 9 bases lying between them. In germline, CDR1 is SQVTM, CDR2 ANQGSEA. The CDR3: CSVEKGVSGNTIYF. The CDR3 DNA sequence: TGCAGCGTTGAGAAAGGGGTCTCTGGAAACACCATATATTTT.

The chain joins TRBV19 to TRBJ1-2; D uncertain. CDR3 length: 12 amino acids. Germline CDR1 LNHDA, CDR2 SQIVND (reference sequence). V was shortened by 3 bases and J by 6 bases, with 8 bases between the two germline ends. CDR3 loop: CASSIRGNGYTF. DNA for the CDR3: TGTGCCAGTAGTATCCGAGGGAATGGCTACACCTTC.

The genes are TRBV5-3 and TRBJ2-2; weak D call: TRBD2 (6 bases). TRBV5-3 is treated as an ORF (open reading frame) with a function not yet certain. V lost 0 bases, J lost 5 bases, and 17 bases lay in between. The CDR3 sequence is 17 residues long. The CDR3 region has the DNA TGTGCCAGAAGCTTGGAAGAGGAGGGATGGGGTACCGGGGAGCTGTTTTTT. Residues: CARSLEEEGWGTGELFF.

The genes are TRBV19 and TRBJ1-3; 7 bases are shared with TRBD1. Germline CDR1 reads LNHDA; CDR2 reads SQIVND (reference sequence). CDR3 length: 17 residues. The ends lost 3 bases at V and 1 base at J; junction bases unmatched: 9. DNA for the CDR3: TGTGCCAGTAGTATCATGACGACAGGGAGATCTGGAAACACCATATATTTT. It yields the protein CASSIMTTGRSGNTIYF.

The CDR3 DNA sequence: TGTGCCAGCAGTTACGACCAGGGGCATCAGCCCCAGCATTTT. Its translation is CASSYDQGHQPQHF. The gene calls are TRBV6-9 and TRBJ1-5; the D gene is possibly TRBD1 (6 bases). CDR1 is MNHGY, CDR2 SVAAGI, per germline. CDR3 length: 14 amino acids. V gave up 3 bases and J gave up 5 bases, with 11 bases separating them.

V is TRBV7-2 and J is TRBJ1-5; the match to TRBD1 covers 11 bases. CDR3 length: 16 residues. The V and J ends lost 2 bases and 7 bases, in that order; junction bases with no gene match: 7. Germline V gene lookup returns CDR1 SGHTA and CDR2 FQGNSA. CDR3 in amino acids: CASSLTGQGARQPQHF. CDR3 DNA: TGTGCCAGCAGCTTAACTGGACAGGGGGCTAGGCAGCCCCAGCATTTT.

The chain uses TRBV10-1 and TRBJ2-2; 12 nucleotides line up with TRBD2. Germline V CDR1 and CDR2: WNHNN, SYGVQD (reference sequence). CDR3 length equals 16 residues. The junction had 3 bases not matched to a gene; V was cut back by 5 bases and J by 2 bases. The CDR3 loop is CASSKTSGRNTGELFF. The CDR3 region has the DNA TGCGCCAGCAGTAAGACTAGCGGGAGAAACACCGGGGAGCTGTTTTTT.

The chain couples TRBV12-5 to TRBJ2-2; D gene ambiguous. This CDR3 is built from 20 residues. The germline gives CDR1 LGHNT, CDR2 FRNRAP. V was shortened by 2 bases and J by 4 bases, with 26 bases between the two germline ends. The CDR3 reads CASGLPPRVPMSRGTGELFF. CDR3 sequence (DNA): TGTGCTAGTGGTTTGCCACCCCGGGTTCCTATGAGTCGTGGCACCGGGGAGCTGTTTTTT.

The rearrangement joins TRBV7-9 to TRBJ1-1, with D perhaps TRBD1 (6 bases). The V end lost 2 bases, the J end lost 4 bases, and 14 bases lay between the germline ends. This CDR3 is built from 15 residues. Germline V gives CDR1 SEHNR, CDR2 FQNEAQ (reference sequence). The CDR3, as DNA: TGTGCCAGCAGCTTAAGGACAGCCAGGGGCACTGAAGCTTTCTTT. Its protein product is CASSLRTARGTEAFF.

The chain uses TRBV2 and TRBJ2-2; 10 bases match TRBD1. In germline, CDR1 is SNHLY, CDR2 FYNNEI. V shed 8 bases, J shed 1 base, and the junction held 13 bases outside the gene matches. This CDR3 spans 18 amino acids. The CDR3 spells CASRSGTGAFLNTGELFF. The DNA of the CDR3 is TGTGCCAGCCGTTCCGGGACAGGGGCTTTTCTGAACACCGGGGAGCTGTTTTTT.